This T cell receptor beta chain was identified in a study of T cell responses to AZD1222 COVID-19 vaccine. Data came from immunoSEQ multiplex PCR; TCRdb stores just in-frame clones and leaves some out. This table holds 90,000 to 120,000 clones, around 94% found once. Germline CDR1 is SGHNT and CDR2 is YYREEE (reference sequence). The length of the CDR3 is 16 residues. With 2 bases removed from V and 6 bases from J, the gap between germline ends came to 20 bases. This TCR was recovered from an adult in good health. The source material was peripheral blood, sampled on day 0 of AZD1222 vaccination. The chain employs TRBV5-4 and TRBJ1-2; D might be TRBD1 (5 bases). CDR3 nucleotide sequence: TGTGCCAGCAGCTTCCCCGTGGGGGGGGATGGGAATGGCTACACCTTC. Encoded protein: CASSFPVGGDGNGYTF.